The rows below give T cell receptor beta chains drawn from one sample of a study of blood T cell repertoires in COVID-19. Assay used: immunoSEQ multiplex PCR; TCRdb lists only in-frame clones, some missing. The table records about 170,000 clones, roughly 80% of them present only once. Material for sequencing was peripheral blood. These receptors were obtained from a man between 65 and 85 years old with active or convalescent COVID-19. Each CDR3 is given with its conserved first and last residue. The D gene is left open where the match is weak. The size entry is marked missing in some rows and otherwise reads once, few, many or a size class.

v_call: TRBV11-3; j_call: TRBJ2-5; clone_size: .; d_call: TRBD2; cdr3_nt: TGTGCCAGCAGCACTAGACTAGCGGGGGCCAAGAAAGAGACCCAGTACTTC; cdr3_aa: CASSTRLAGAKKETQYF
v_call: TRBV27; j_call: TRBJ2-7; clone_size: .; d_call: .; cdr3_nt: TGTGCCAGCAGTTTCCTGGACAACTACTACGAGCAGTACTTC; cdr3_aa: CASSFLDNYYEQYF
v_call: TRBV30; j_call: TRBJ1-6; clone_size: once; d_call: TRBD1; cdr3_nt: TGTGCCTGGAGTCCGCGAACAGGGGGCTCCTATAATTCACCCCTCCACTTT; cdr3_aa: CAWSPRTGGSYNSPLHF
v_call: TRBV7-8; j_call: TRBJ2-7; clone_size: .; d_call: TRBD1; cdr3_nt: TGTGCCAGCAGTGGGGGACAGTCCTACGAGCAGTACTTC; cdr3_aa: CASSGGQSYEQYF
v_call: TRBV5-6; j_call: TRBJ2-2; clone_size: .; d_call: .; cdr3_nt: TGTGCCAGCAGCTTGGTCTACCTGAACACCGGGGAGCTGTTTTTT; cdr3_aa: CASSLVYLNTGELFF
v_call: TRBV29-1; j_call: TRBJ1-4; clone_size: .; d_call: .; cdr3_nt: TGCAGCGTTGAAGGGACAGCAACTAATGAAAAACTGTTTTTT; cdr3_aa: CSVEGTATNEKLFF
v_call: TRBV27; j_call: TRBJ2-7; clone_size: .; d_call: TRBD2; cdr3_nt: TGTGCCAGCAGTTCCCGACTAGCGGGGTACTACGAGCAGTACTTC; cdr3_aa: CASSSRLAGYYEQYF
v_call: TRBV6-2/TRBV6-3; j_call: TRBJ2-7; clone_size: .; d_call: .; cdr3_nt: TGTGCCAGCAGTTACCCAGACAGCTACGAGCAGTACTTC; cdr3_aa: CASSYPDSYEQYF
v_call: TRBV7-2; j_call: TRBJ2-1; clone_size: .; d_call: .; cdr3_nt: TGTGCCAGCGGACAAAACAATGAGCAGTTCTTC; cdr3_aa: CASGQNNEQFF
v_call: TRBV7-2; j_call: TRBJ1-6; clone_size: few; d_call: .; cdr3_nt: TGTGCCTCGGGTCGGGGGGTCTTGAATTCACCCCTCCACTTT; cdr3_aa: CASGRGVLNSPLHF
v_call: TRBV7-2; j_call: TRBJ1-1; clone_size: .; d_call: .; cdr3_nt: TGTGCCAGCAGCTTACAGGGGATGAACACTGAAGCTTTCTTT; cdr3_aa: CASSLQGMNTEAFF
v_call: TRBV19; j_call: TRBJ2-7; clone_size: once; d_call: TRBD2; cdr3_nt: TGTGCCAGTAGCCCCAGCGGACTAGCGGGAGTTTACGAGCAGTACTTC; cdr3_aa: CASSPSGLAGVYEQYF
v_call: TRBV24-1; j_call: TRBJ2-7; clone_size: once; d_call: TRBD2; cdr3_nt: TGTGCCACCAGTGACCCTCCAAGGGGAGGGAGGTACGAGCAGTACTTC; cdr3_aa: CATSDPPRGGRYEQYF
v_call: TRBV9; j_call: TRBJ1-3; clone_size: .; d_call: .; cdr3_nt: TGTGCCAGCAGCGTTTATATAGGAAACACCATATATTTT; cdr3_aa: CASSVYIGNTIYF
v_call: TRBV6-5; j_call: TRBJ2-2; clone_size: .; d_call: .; cdr3_nt: TGTGCCAGCAGTCCCAACAGGGCGAGGACCGGGGAGCTGTTTTTT; cdr3_aa: CASSPNRARTGELFF
v_call: TRBV15; j_call: TRBJ1-4; clone_size: .; d_call: .; cdr3_nt: TGTGCCACCAGCAGTGGGGACAAGCGTGAAAAACTGTTTTTT; cdr3_aa: CATSSGDKREKLFF
v_call: TRBV5-6; j_call: TRBJ1-4; clone_size: .; d_call: .; cdr3_nt: TGTGCCAGCAGGCCGAGCGGTGTGGGGAATGAAAAACTGTTTTTT; cdr3_aa: CASRPSGVGNEKLFF
v_call: TRBV6-5; j_call: TRBJ2-7; clone_size: once; d_call: TRBD1; cdr3_nt: TGTGCCAGCAGTTTAAGCGGACAGGGAGTCCCCTCGGAGCAGTACTTC; cdr3_aa: CASSLSGQGVPSEQYF
v_call: TRBV9; j_call: TRBJ2-1; clone_size: .; d_call: TRBD2; cdr3_nt: TGTGCCAGCAGCGTAGATGGGACTAGCGGGAGGGTTGAGCAGTTCTTC; cdr3_aa: CASSVDGTSGRVEQFF
v_call: TRBV27; j_call: TRBJ1-6; clone_size: .; d_call: .; cdr3_nt: TGTGCCAGCAGTTTCGGGGGGGCAAACTCACCCCTCCACTTT; cdr3_aa: CASSFGGANSPLHF
v_call: TRBV9; j_call: TRBJ2-2; clone_size: .; d_call: TRBD1; cdr3_nt: TGTGCCAGCAGCGTAGGTAGAAGGGGGCTCAACACCGGGGAGCTGTTTTTT; cdr3_aa: CASSVGRRGLNTGELFF
v_call: TRBV5-4; j_call: TRBJ2-6; clone_size: .; d_call: TRBD1; cdr3_nt: TGTGCCAGCAGCCCTACGGCAGGGGGAGAGTCTGGGGCCAACGTCCTGACTTTC; cdr3_aa: CASSPTAGGESGANVLTF
v_call: TRBV7-3; j_call: TRBJ2-1; clone_size: once; d_call: .; cdr3_nt: TGTGCCAGCAGCTTAAGCGCCGGGAGCCGGGAGCAGTTCTTC; cdr3_aa: CASSLSAGSREQFF
v_call: TRBV28; j_call: TRBJ2-7; clone_size: .; d_call: TRBD2; cdr3_nt: TGTGCCAGCAGGGTTAGCGGGAGCTCCTACGAGCAGTACTTC; cdr3_aa: CASRVSGSSYEQYF
v_call: TRBV5-1; j_call: TRBJ2-5; clone_size: .; d_call: TRBD1; cdr3_nt: TGCGCCAGCAGCTTCGGGACAGGGAAAGAGACCCAGTACTTC; cdr3_aa: CASSFGTGKETQYF
v_call: TRBV7-9; j_call: TRBJ2-2; clone_size: .; d_call: TRBD1; cdr3_nt: TGTGCCAGCAAGGGACAGACAAACACCGGGGAGCTGTTTTTT; cdr3_aa: CASKGQTNTGELFF
v_call: TRBV7-9; j_call: TRBJ2-3; clone_size: .; d_call: .; cdr3_nt: TGTGCCAGCAGCCCTAGCACAGATACGCAGTATTTT; cdr3_aa: CASSPSTDTQYF
v_call: TRBV28; j_call: TRBJ2-7; clone_size: .; d_call: .; cdr3_nt: TGTGCCAGCACTTTCGGGGTTAGTTACGAGCAGTACTTC; cdr3_aa: CASTFGVSYEQYF
v_call: TRBV7-2; j_call: TRBJ2-1; clone_size: .; d_call: .; cdr3_nt: TGTGCCAGCAGGCCCGGGGGGCGATACAATGAGCAGTTCTTC; cdr3_aa: CASRPGGRYNEQFF
v_call: TRBV4-1; j_call: TRBJ2-1; clone_size: .; d_call: TRBD2; cdr3_nt: TGCGCCAGCAGCCAACCACGGGGGCTAGCGGGAGAAAATGAGCAGTTCTTC; cdr3_aa: CASSQPRGLAGENEQFF
v_call: TRBV2; j_call: TRBJ2-7; clone_size: .; d_call: TRBD2; cdr3_nt: TGTGCCTCGGGGGCTAGCGGGAGTTACGAGCAGTACTTC; cdr3_aa: CASGASGSYEQYF
v_call: TRBV28; j_call: TRBJ2-7; clone_size: .; d_call: TRBD1; cdr3_nt: TGTGCCAGCAGTTTTGGGACAGCATCCTACGAGCAGTACTTC; cdr3_aa: CASSFGTASYEQYF
v_call: TRBV7-9; j_call: TRBJ2-1; clone_size: .; d_call: .; cdr3_nt: TGTGCCAGCAGCGGGCTCGCCTACAATGAGCAGTTCTTC; cdr3_aa: CASSGLAYNEQFF
v_call: TRBV7-2; j_call: TRBJ1-2; clone_size: .; d_call: TRBD1; cdr3_nt: TGTGCCAGCAGTCCACAGGGGAACTATGGCTACACCTTC; cdr3_aa: CASSPQGNYGYTF
v_call: TRBV5-4; j_call: TRBJ2-7; clone_size: .; d_call: TRBD2; cdr3_nt: TGTGCCAGCAGCCTAGCGGGCACCTACGAGCAGTACTTC; cdr3_aa: CASSLAGTYEQYF
v_call: TRBV5-1; j_call: TRBJ1-1; clone_size: .; d_call: .; cdr3_nt: TGCGCCAGCAGCCCCGGGACAACTTACACTGAAGCTTTCTTT; cdr3_aa: CASSPGTTYTEAFF
v_call: TRBV6-5; j_call: TRBJ2-7; clone_size: .; d_call: TRBD1; cdr3_nt: TGTGCCAGCAGACCTGACAGGGGGGACCACGACGAGCAGTACTTC; cdr3_aa: CASRPDRGDHDEQYF
v_call: TRBV4-3; j_call: TRBJ1-6; clone_size: .; d_call: .; cdr3_nt: TGCGCCAGCAGCCTTCACTTAGGCCGGACAGCCGGTAATTCACCCCTCCACTTT; cdr3_aa: CASSLHLGRTAGNSPLHF
v_call: TRBV9; j_call: TRBJ2-5; clone_size: .; d_call: TRBD2; cdr3_nt: TGTGCCAGCAGCCAATACGGGACTAGCGGGACCGAGACCCAGTACTTC; cdr3_aa: CASSQYGTSGTETQYF
v_call: TRBV10-2; j_call: TRBJ1-5; clone_size: .; d_call: TRBD1; cdr3_nt: TGCGCCAGCAGTTGGACAGGGAGCAATCAGCCCCAGCATTTT; cdr3_aa: CASSWTGSNQPQHF
v_call: TRBV28; j_call: TRBJ2-3; clone_size: .; d_call: TRBD2; cdr3_nt: TGTGCCAGCAGAACCGAAAGCGGGAGAACAGATACGCAGTATTTT; cdr3_aa: CASRTESGRTDTQYF
v_call: TRBV7-9; j_call: TRBJ1-2; clone_size: .; d_call: .; cdr3_nt: TGTGCCAGCGACAGTTATGGCTACACCTTC; cdr3_aa: CASDSYGYTF
v_call: TRBV5-1; j_call: TRBJ1-1; clone_size: .; d_call: .; cdr3_nt: TGCGCCAGCAGAGTGGGGTCGGGAAGTCACACTGAAGCTTTCTTT; cdr3_aa: CASRVGSGSHTEAFF
v_call: TRBV18; j_call: TRBJ2-7; clone_size: .; d_call: TRBD1; cdr3_nt: TGTGCCAGCTCGCAACAGGGGGCGATGTCCTACGAGCAGTACTTC; cdr3_aa: CASSQQGAMSYEQYF
v_call: TRBV18; j_call: TRBJ1-2; clone_size: .; d_call: .; cdr3_nt: TGTGCCAGCTCTGAACGGGGCTATGGCTACACCTTC; cdr3_aa: CASSERGYGYTF